Each of the 5 T cell receptor beta chains below was sequenced from the same sample in a study of CD8+ T cells in alopecia areata. It was cDNA, reverse transcribed from extracted RNA, that served as the sequencing template. Sequencing was performed with immunoSEQ multiplex PCR; in TCRdb, only in-frame clones are kept and a portion is missing. The repertoire holds some 95,000 clones, 35% to 50% seen once, with 0.79% in the top ten. What was sequenced was CD4+ T cells sorted from blood. The receptors stem from a human donor with alopecia areata.

The gene calls are TRBV6-5 and TRBJ2-7, with D uncertain. This CDR3 contains 11 residues. Germline V gives CDR1 MNHEY, CDR2 SVGAGI. V shed 5 bases and J shed 7 bases, with 9 bases lying between them. Here the CDR3 DNA reads TGTGCCAGCAGTACCCCCTCAGAGCAGTACTTC. Translated: CASSTPSEQYF.

This clone has a handful of counts. The J gene is TRBJ1-2, the V gene TRBV13, with unresolved D. Between the trimmed V and J ends, which lost 4 bases and 7 bases, there was a span of 10 bases. Germline V gene data show CDR1 as PRHDT and CDR2 as FYEKMQ (reference sequence). The CDR3 is 12 residues long. For the CDR3, the DNA is TGTGCCAGCAGCTCCAACAGTGGTGGCTACACCTTC. This sequence encodes CASSSNSGGYTF.

V is TRBV5-5 and J is TRBJ2-1; the D is unclear. This CDR3 comprises 12 residues. Trimming took 4 bases from V and 9 from J, leaving 11 bases between them. Germline assignment: CDR1 SGHKS and CDR2 YYEKEE (reference sequence). The CDR3 nucleotides are TGTGCCAGCAGCCTCGACGGCGGTGAGCAGTTCTTC. Its protein is CASSLDGGEQFF.

The J gene is TRBJ2-3, the V gene TRBV29-1; maybe TRBD2 (6 bases). Trimming stripped 4 bases from V and 10 bases from J, with 9 bases between. Per the germline V gene, CDR1 is SQVTM and CDR2 is ANQGSEA. The CDR3 is made up of 10 amino acids. The CDR3 sequence: CSVGGVPQYF. The CDR3 DNA is TGCAGCGTTGGGGGGGTGCCGCAGTATTTT.

The rearrangement uses TRBV30 and TRBJ1-5, with D perhaps matching TRBD1 (5 bases). The germline V and J ends were trimmed by 2 bases and 1 base, with 12 bases remaining between them. The germline V gene has CDR1 GTSNPN and CDR2 SVGIG (reference sequence). The CDR3 is made up of 15 amino acids. CDR3 bases: TGTGCCTGGAGTTCGGAGAGGGGAAGCAATCAGCCCCAGCATTTT. Its protein product is CAWSSERGSNQPQHF.